The rows below give T cell receptor beta chains drawn from one sample of a study of monozygotic twins with inflammatory bowel disease. From its re-call of the 5' RACE reads, TCRdb lists each CDR3 protein once, without DNA. Its listing shows 400,000 to 500,000 distinct CDR3 sequences. Specimen: blood. These receptors all stem from a human donor with ulcerative colitis or Crohn's disease, or a healthy co-twin of an affected twin (not recorded which). The CDR3 runs from the conserved cysteine through the conserved F or W.

>TRBV7-9|TRBJ1-5
CASSLVGVDQPQHF
>TRBV2|TRBJ2-1
CASSLFYNEQFF
>TRBV5-1|TRBJ2-3
CASSAVGGRDTQYF
>TRBV7-9|TRBJ2-7
CASSLESLPREQYF
>TRBV27|TRBJ2-1
CASSETGAPYNEQFF
>TRBV11-2|TRBJ2-2
CASSPITSGRAVVYTGELFF
>TRBV6-5|TRBJ1-2
CASSSPRPGGYTF
>TRBV7-3|TRBJ1-2
CASSLDRRSGGYTF
>TRBV28|TRBJ2-1
CASSLTRLAVYNEQFF
>TRBV7-9|TRBJ1-2
CASSARQGTIYGYTF
>TRBV4-2|TRBJ2-3
CASSQRKGTTTDTQYF
>TRBV6-2/TRBV6-3|TRBJ2-3
CASSYSGTSSSQYF
>TRBV27|TRBJ1-2
CASSPSSSRKGYTF
>TRBV7-6|TRBJ2-6
CASSLEASLAYSGANVLTF
>TRBV20-1|TRBJ1-2
CSARPKGALGYTF
>TRBV12-3/TRBV12-4|TRBJ2-7
CASSLTDVYEQYF
>TRBV6-2/TRBV6-3|TRBJ1-5
CASSYEQGQINQPQHF
>TRBV6-5|TRBJ1-6
CASSYSTGGRNSPLHF
>TRBV12-3/TRBV12-4|TRBJ1-4
CASSFRGAYEKLFF
>TRBV6-1|TRBJ2-2
CASSPRTSNTGELFF
>TRBV4-2|TRBJ1-3
CASSQDRDRVNTIYF
>TRBV7-6|TRBJ2-5
CASSFPTGKGQETQYF
>TRBV5-1|TRBJ2-1
CASSLPQGYNEQFF
>TRBV6-1|TRBJ2-7
CASSPRGGIYEQYF
>TRBV7-2|TRBJ2-3
CASSLVAGPVDTQYF
>TRBV5-1|TRBJ1-6
CASSLDGDNSPLHF
>TRBV7-9|TRBJ2-1
CASSSPLAAYNEQFF
>TRBV20-1|TRBJ1-6
CSAQSGTVNSPHHF
>TRBV30|TRBJ1-1
CAWSAHPRGQEAFF
>TRBV12-3/TRBV12-4|TRBJ2-2
CASSLADLNTGELFF
>TRBV20-1|TRBJ2-1
CSAPGYNEQFF
>TRBV29-1|TRBJ2-5
CSVSPPVGGGLAGGPGTQYF